This TCR beta chain comes out of a study of shared clonotypes between healthy human individuals. This was a deep-level run. Data came from immunoSEQ multiplex PCR; TCRdb stores just in-frame clones and leaves some out. The profile shows a few million clones, about 92% of them singletons. Germline V gene lookup returns CDR1 SGDLS and CDR2 YYNGEE. CDR3 length: 12 amino acids. The study separated CD4+ cells into CD45RA+ naive and CD45RA-negative memory subsets. In the case of this clone: The junction departs from germline at one end; a sequencing error may be responsible.

Material for sequencing was naive CD4+ T cells from PBMCs. Sample subset: CD45RA+ positively selected. This receptor was obtained from a man between 18 and 35 years old in good health. Some clones in this sample may be carry-over from other donors' samples. The V and J genes are TRBV9 and TRBJ2-2; tentative D call: TRBD2 (5 bases). CDR3 in amino acids: CASSERAGELFF. The DNA for the CDR3 is TGTGCCAGCAGCGAGAGGGCCGGTGAGCTGTTTTTT.